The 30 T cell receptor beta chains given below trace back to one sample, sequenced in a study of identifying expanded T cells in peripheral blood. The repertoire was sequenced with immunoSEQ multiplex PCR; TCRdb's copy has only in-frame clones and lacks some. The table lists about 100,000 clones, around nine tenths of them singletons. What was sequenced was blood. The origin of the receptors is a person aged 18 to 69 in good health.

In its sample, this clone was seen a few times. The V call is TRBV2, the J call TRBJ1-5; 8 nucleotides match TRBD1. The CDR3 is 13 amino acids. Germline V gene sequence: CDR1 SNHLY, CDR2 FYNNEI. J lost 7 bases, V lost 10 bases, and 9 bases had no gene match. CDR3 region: CATQGADRQPQHF. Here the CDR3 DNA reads TGTGCCACCCAGGGGGCCGATAGGCAGCCCCAGCATTTT.

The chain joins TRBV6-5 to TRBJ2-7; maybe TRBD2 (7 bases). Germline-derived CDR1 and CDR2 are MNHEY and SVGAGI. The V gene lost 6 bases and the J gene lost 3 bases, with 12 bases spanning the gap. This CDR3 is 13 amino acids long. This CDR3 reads CASSSGGRYEQYF. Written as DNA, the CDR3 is TGTGCCAGCAGCTCGGGGGGCCGCTACGAGCAGTACTTC.

CDR3 DNA sequence: TGTGCCAGCAGCTTAGATCTGTCCGAGCAGTACTTC. It translates to CASSLDLSEQYF. The rearrangement uses TRBV7-2 and TRBJ2-7; D unresolved. The CDR3 sequence is 12 residues long. V was cut by 1 base and J by 6 bases, with 7 bases left in between. CDR1 and CDR2 from the germline V gene are SGHTA and FQGNSA.

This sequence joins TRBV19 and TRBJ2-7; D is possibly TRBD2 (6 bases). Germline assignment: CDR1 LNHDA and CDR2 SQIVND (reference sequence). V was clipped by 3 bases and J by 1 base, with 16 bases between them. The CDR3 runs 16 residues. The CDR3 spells CASSMSLSGDSYEQYF. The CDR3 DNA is TGTGCCAGTAGTATGAGTCTTTCGGGGGATTCCTACGAGCAGTACTTC.

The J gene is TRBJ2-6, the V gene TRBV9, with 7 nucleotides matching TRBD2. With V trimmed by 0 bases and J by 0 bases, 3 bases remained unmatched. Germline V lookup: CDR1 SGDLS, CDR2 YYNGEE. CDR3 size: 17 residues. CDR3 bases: TGTGCCAGCAGCGTAGTTGGCGGGAGCTCTGGGGCCAACGTCCTGACTTTC. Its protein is CASSVVGGSSGANVLTF.

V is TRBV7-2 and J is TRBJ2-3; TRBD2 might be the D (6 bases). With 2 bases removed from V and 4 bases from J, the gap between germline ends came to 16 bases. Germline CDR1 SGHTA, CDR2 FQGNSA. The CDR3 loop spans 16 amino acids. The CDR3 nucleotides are TGTGCCAGCAGCTTATGGGCGGGGCCGGGTGCAGATACGCAGTATTTT. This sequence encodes CASSLWAGPGADTQYF.

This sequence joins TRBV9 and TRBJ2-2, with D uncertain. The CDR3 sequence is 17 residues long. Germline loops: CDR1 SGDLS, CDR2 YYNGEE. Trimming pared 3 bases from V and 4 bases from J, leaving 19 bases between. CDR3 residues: CASSAPSKDRPTGELFF. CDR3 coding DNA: TGTGCCAGCAGCGCCCCCTCTAAGGACCGCCCCACCGGGGAGCTGTTTTTT.

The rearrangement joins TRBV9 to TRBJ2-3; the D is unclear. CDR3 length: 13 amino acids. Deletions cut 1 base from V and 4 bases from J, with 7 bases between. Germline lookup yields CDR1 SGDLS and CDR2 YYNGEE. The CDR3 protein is CASSVSSPDTQYF. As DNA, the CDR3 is TGTGCCAGCAGCGTATCTTCCCCAGATACGCAGTATTTT.

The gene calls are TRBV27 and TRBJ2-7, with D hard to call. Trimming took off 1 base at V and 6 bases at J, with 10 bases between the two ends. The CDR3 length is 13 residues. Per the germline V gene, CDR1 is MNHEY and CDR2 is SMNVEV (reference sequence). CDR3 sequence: CASSLYSKGEQYF. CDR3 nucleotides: TGTGCCAGCAGTTTATACAGTAAGGGCGAGCAGTACTTC.

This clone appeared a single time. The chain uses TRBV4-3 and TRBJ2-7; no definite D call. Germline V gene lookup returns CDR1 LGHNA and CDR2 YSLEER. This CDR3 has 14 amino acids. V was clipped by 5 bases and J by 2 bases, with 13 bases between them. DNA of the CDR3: TGCGCCAGCAGCTCAGAGCTCGCCACCTACGAGCAGTACTTC. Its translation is CASSSELATYEQYF.

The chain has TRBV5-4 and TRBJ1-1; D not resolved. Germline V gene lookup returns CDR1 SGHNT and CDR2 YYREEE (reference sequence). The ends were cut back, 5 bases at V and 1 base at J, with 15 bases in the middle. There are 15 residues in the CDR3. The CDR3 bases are TGTGCCAGCAGTCGACCCGGGGTGGGGAACACTGAAGCTTTCTTT. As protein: CASSRPGVGNTEAFF.

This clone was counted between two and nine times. The CDR3 region is CASSESDRVYF. The DNA for the CDR3 is TGTGCCAGCAGTGAATCCGACAGGGTGTACTTC. The V call is TRBV25-1, the J call TRBJ2-7; TRBD1 agrees at 7 bases. This CDR3 spans 11 amino acids. V shed 1 base, J shed 12 bases, and the junction held 3 bases outside the gene matches. Looked up from germline, CDR1 is MGHDK and CDR2 is SYGVNS.

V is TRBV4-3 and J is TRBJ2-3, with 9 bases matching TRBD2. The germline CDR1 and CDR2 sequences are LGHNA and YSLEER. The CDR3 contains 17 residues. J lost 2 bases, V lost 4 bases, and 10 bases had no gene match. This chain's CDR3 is CASSPQVTSGLTDTQYF. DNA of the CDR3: TGCGCCAGCAGCCCACAGGTGACTAGCGGACTCACAGATACGCAGTATTTT.

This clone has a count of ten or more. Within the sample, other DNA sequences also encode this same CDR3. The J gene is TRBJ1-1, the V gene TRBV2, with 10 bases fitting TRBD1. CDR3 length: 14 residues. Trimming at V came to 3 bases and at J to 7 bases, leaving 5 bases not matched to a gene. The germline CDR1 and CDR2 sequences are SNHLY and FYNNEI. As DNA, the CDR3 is TGTGCCAGCAGTGAGCGACAGGGGGCCGATGAAGCTTTCTTT. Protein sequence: CASSERQGADEAFF.

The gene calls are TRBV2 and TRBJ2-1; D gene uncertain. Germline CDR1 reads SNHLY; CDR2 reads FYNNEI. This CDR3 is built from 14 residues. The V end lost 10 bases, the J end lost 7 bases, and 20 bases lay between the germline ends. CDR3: CAILVPAPPNEQFF. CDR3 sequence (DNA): TGTGCCATCCTAGTTCCCGCCCCCCCAAATGAGCAGTTCTTC.

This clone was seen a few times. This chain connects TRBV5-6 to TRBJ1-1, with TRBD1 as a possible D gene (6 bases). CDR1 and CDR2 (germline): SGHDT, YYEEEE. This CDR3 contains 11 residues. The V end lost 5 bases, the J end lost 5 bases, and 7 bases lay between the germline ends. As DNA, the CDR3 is TGTGCCAGCAGAGGGGGGACTGAAGCTTTCTTT. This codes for CASRGGTEAFF.

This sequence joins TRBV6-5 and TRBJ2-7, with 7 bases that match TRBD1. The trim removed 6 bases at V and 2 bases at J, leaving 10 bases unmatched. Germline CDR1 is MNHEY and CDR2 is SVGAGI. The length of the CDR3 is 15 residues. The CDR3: CASRQLGDRTYEQYF. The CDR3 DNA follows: TGTGCCAGCAGACAATTAGGGGACAGAACCTACGAGCAGTACTTC.

The CDR3 DNA is TGTGCCAGTAGTATGCATGAGAGGCGGCGAGATGAGCAGTTCTTC. Translation: CASSMHERRRDEQFF. The chain joins TRBV19 to TRBJ2-1; no firm D call. Deletions cut 3 bases from V and 8 bases from J, with 17 bases between. Germline-derived CDR1 and CDR2 are LNHDA and SQIVND (reference sequence). The CDR3 runs 15 residues.

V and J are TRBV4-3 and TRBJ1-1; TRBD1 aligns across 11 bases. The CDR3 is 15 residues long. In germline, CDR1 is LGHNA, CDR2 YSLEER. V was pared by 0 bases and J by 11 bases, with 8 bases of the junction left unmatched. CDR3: CASSQDQDRGRTAFF. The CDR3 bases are TGCGCCAGCAGCCAAGATCAGGACAGGGGGCGTACGGCTTTCTTT.

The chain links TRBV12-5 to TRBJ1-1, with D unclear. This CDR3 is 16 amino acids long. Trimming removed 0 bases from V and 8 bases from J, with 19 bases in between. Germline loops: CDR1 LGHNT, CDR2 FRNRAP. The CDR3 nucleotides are TGTGCTAGTGGTTTGGTACCGGAGGGTCGAAGTGGGGAAGCTTTCTTT. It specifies CASGLVPEGRSGEAFF.

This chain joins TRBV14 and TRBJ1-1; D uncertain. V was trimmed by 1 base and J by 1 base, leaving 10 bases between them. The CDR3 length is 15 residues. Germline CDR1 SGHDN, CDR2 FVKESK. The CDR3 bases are TGTGCCAGCAGCCAAGGAGACGGCTGGAACACTGAAGCTTTCTTT. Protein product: CASSQGDGWNTEAFF.

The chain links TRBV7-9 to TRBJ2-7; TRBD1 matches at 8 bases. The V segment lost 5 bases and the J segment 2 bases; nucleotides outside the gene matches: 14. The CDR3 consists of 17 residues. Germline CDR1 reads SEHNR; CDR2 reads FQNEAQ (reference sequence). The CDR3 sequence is CASSTRNGTGNAYEQYF. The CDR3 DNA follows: TGTGCCAGCAGCACCAGAAATGGGACAGGCAATGCCTACGAGCAGTACTTC.

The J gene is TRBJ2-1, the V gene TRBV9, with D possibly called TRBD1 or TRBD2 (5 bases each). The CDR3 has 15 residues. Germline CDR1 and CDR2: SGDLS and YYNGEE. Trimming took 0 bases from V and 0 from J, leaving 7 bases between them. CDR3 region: CASSVGGGSYNEQFF. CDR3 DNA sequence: TGTGCCAGCAGCGTAGGTGGGGGCTCCTACAATGAGCAGTTCTTC.

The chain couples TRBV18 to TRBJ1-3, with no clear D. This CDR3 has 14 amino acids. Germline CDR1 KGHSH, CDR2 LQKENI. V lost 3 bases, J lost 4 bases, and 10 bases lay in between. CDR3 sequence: CASSPVEAGNTIYF. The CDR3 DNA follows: TGTGCCAGCTCACCCGTCGAGGCGGGAAACACCATATATTTT.

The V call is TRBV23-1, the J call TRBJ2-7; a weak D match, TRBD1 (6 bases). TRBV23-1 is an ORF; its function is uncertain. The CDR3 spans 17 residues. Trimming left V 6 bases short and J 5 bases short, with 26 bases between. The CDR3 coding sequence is TGCGCCAGCAGCCTAGTGAAAGCAGGGGAGAGGTGCGACGAGCAGTACTTC. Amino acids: CASSLVKAGERCDEQYF.

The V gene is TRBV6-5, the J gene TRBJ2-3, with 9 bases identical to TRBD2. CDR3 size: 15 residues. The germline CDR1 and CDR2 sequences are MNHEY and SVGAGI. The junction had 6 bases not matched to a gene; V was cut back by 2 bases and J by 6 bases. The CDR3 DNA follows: TGTGCCAGCAGTTACGGCGCGGGGGGGGCGGATACGCAGTATTTT. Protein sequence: CASSYGAGGADTQYF.

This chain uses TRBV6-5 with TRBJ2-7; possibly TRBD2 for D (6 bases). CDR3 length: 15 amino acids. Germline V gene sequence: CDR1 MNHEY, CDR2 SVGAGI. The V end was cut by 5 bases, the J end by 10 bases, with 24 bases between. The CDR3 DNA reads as TGTGCCAGCAGTCCCCGGGATTTAGGAGGGGCGGAACAGTACTTC. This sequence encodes CASSPRDLGGAEQYF.

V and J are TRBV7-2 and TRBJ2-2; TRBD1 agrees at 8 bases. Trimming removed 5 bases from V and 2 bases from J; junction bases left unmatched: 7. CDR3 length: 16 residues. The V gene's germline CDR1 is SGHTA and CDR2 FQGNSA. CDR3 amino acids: CASSPWTGNNTGELFF. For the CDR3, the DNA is TGTGCCAGCAGCCCTTGGACAGGGAATAACACCGGGGAGCTGTTTTTT.

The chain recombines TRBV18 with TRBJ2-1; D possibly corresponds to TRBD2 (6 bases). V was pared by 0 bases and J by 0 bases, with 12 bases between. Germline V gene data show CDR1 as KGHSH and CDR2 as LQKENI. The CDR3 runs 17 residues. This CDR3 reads CASSPPTGGSSYNEQFF. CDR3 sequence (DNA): TGTGCCAGCTCACCACCGACTGGGGGGAGCTCCTACAATGAGCAGTTCTTC.

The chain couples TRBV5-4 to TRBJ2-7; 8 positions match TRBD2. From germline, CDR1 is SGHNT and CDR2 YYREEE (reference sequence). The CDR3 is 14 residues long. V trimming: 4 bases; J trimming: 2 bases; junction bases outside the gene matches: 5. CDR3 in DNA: TGTGCCAGCAGCGTGGGACTAGTCCCCTACGAGCAGTACTTC. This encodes CASSVGLVPYEQYF.